This T cell receptor (beta chain) was sequenced during a study of blood T cell repertoires in COVID-19. In the study's own analysis: By means of reference gene primer amplification, nucleated cell counts were estimated. This table comes from immunoSEQ multiplex PCR, and its TCRdb copy is limited to in-frame clones, with some not included. V and J calls plus clone size are reproduced from that table; the DNA served to infer D and trimming. This table has about 240,000 clones, roughly 76% appearing once. The sequence derives from a woman older than 75 with COVID-19, enrolled during active disease. Sequenced material: peripheral blood.

The DNA of the CDR3 is TGTGCCAGCAGCACTAGGACAGGGGGAGGAAACACTGAAGCTTTCTTT. Protein product: CASSTRTGGGNTEAFF. The J gene is TRBJ1-1, the V gene TRBV7-2; 10 bases line up with TRBD1. CDR1 and CDR2 (germline): SGHTA, FQGNSA. J lost 2 bases, V lost 5 bases, and 8 bases had no gene match. The length of the CDR3 is 16 residues.